A selection of T cell receptor beta chains follows, all from one sample in a study of T cell clonotyping in hematopoietic cell transplantation. Data came from immunoSEQ multiplex PCR; TCRdb stores just in-frame clones and leaves some out. The table records some 26,000 clones, more than 70% of them present only once. The source was peripheral blood mononuclear cells, collected before stem cell transplant. Source of these receptors: a man between 35 and 55 years old with acute myeloid leukemia. Some clones in this sample may be carry-over from other donors' samples. Each CDR3 is given with its conserved first and last residue. Fields, in order: J gene, clone size, V gene, CDR3 protein. The listing skips clone size in some rows; elsewhere it reads once, few, many or a size class.

j_gene: TRBJ2-2; abundance: once; v_gene: TRBV11-2; CDR3aa: CASSFRTSGRRRGTGELFF
j_gene: TRBJ1-1; abundance: NA; v_gene: TRBV7-8; CDR3aa: CASSSSSIVANTEAFF
j_gene: TRBJ1-2; abundance: NA; v_gene: TRBV28; CDR3aa: CASIHAGANYGYTF
j_gene: TRBJ2-2; abundance: NA; v_gene: TRBV27; CDR3aa: CASSFQFGELFF
j_gene: TRBJ2-7; abundance: NA; v_gene: TRBV28; CDR3aa: CASSFHEDEQYF
j_gene: TRBJ1-2; abundance: few; v_gene: TRBV9; CDR3aa: CASSADRDLTFYGYTF
j_gene: TRBJ2-7; abundance: few; v_gene: TRBV30; CDR3aa: CAWSVVPNYGTGGDEQYF
j_gene: TRBJ1-5; abundance: NA; v_gene: TRBV27; CDR3aa: CASSLNSGVGNQPQHF
j_gene: TRBJ2-7; abundance: NA; v_gene: TRBV6-6; CDR3aa: CASSYSSARILYEQYF
j_gene: TRBJ2-1; abundance: NA; v_gene: TRBV5-4; CDR3aa: CASSFRGSGNEQFF
j_gene: TRBJ1-2; abundance: NA; v_gene: TRBV6-5; CDR3aa: CATQTGNYGYTF
j_gene: TRBJ2-1; abundance: NA; v_gene: TRBV7-9; CDR3aa: CASSFDLVQFF
j_gene: TRBJ1-1; abundance: NA; v_gene: TRBV28; CDR3aa: CASSPFRGGNTEAFF
j_gene: TRBJ2-2; abundance: NA; v_gene: TRBV6-5; CDR3aa: CASRKGQGNTGELFF
j_gene: TRBJ2-7; abundance: NA; v_gene: TRBV7-9; CDR3aa: CASSPGSYWAHEQYF
j_gene: TRBJ2-5; abundance: once; v_gene: TRBV11-3; CDR3aa: CASSLGGFGTQYF
j_gene: TRBJ2-7; abundance: NA; v_gene: TRBV6-5; CDR3aa: CASSYSRGSYEQYF
j_gene: TRBJ1-2; abundance: NA; v_gene: TRBV27; CDR3aa: CASSLDSTSLINYGYTF
j_gene: TRBJ2-5; abundance: NA; v_gene: TRBV7-9; CDR3aa: CASSPGTGSQETQYF
j_gene: TRBJ1-2; abundance: few; v_gene: TRBV28; CDR3aa: CANSFRRGYTF
j_gene: TRBJ2-7; abundance: NA; v_gene: TRBV7-9; CDR3aa: CASSLRQGGEQYF
j_gene: TRBJ1-3; abundance: once; v_gene: TRBV25-1; CDR3aa: CASSGRPSGNTIYF
j_gene: TRBJ2-7; abundance: once; v_gene: TRBV2; CDR3aa: CASQGTGHHEQYF
j_gene: TRBJ1-5; abundance: NA; v_gene: TRBV28; CDR3aa: CASSFVRNQPQHF
j_gene: TRBJ2-5; abundance: NA; v_gene: TRBV2; CDR3aa: CASSKNRAGGEETQYF
j_gene: TRBJ1-2; abundance: NA; v_gene: TRBV30; CDR3aa: CAWSAHQGAYGYTF
j_gene: TRBJ1-3; abundance: NA; v_gene: TRBV5-6; CDR3aa: CASSSVGDSGNTIYF
j_gene: TRBJ2-7; abundance: NA; v_gene: TRBV7-8; CDR3aa: CASSLAPREQYF
j_gene: TRBJ2-7; abundance: few; v_gene: TRBV30; CDR3aa: CAWTTGVREQYF
j_gene: TRBJ1-2; abundance: once; v_gene: TRBV28; CDR3aa: CASSGPYLDGYTF
j_gene: TRBJ2-1; abundance: NA; v_gene: TRBV11-3; CDR3aa: CASSLRGGASGTVEQFF
j_gene: TRBJ1-4; abundance: NA; v_gene: TRBV5-1; CDR3aa: CASSLMGGDNEKLFF
j_gene: TRBJ2-2; abundance: NA; v_gene: TRBV6-1; CDR3aa: CASSDQGTGELFF
j_gene: TRBJ2-1; abundance: NA; v_gene: TRBV19; CDR3aa: CASSGLAGGQRYNEQFF
j_gene: TRBJ1-2; abundance: NA; v_gene: TRBV30; CDR3aa: CACEAGTEVFYGYTF
j_gene: TRBJ2-2; abundance: NA; v_gene: TRBV7-3; CDR3aa: CASSTDRRDTGELFF
j_gene: TRBJ1-1; abundance: NA; v_gene: TRBV6-6; CDR3aa: CASSSRGNTEAFF
j_gene: TRBJ1-6; abundance: NA; v_gene: TRBV4-2; CDR3aa: CASSQGGGRGSPLHF
j_gene: TRBJ2-7; abundance: NA; v_gene: TRBV27; CDR3aa: CASSFTQGIYEQYF
j_gene: TRBJ1-2; abundance: few; v_gene: TRBV14; CDR3aa: CASSVRGEGGYTF
j_gene: TRBJ1-2; abundance: NA; v_gene: TRBV5-1; CDR3aa: CASSLDTGADGYTF
j_gene: TRBJ2-7; abundance: NA; v_gene: TRBV7-8; CDR3aa: CASSVARISLNYEQYF
j_gene: TRBJ2-5; abundance: NA; v_gene: TRBV11-3; CDR3aa: CASSLDRQEGETQYF
j_gene: TRBJ2-3; abundance: few; v_gene: TRBV7-2; CDR3aa: CASSLAGQGYTQYF
j_gene: TRBJ2-1; abundance: NA; v_gene: TRBV2; CDR3aa: CASSDSAGYNEQFF
j_gene: TRBJ2-2; abundance: few; v_gene: TRBV30; CDR3aa: CAWTRSTNTGELFF